The clone carrying this T cell receptor beta chain has more than one count but fewer than ten. TCRdb processed the 5' RACE reads anew with MiXCR; each CDR3 protein has one entry. The data show hundreds of thousands of distinct CDR3 sequences, roughly an eighth seen once. The sample originates from a study of T cells after yellow fever vaccination. CDR1 is SGHKS and CDR2 is YYEKEE in the germline V gene (reference sequence). The CDR3 runs to 16 residues. J lost 2 bases, V lost 3 bases, and 8 bases had no gene match. The source was CD4+ T cells sorted from PBMCs, collected 15 days after the yellow fever booster vaccination. The sequence was obtained from a man in his late teens or twenties who received the YFV17D yellow fever vaccine. This rearrangement joins TRBV5-5 to TRBJ1-3; TRBD1 agrees at 7 bases. In nucleotides, the CDR3 is TGTGCCAGCAGCTCGCAGACAGGGACCGCTGGAAACACCATATATTTT. Its translation: CASSSQTGTAGNTIYF.